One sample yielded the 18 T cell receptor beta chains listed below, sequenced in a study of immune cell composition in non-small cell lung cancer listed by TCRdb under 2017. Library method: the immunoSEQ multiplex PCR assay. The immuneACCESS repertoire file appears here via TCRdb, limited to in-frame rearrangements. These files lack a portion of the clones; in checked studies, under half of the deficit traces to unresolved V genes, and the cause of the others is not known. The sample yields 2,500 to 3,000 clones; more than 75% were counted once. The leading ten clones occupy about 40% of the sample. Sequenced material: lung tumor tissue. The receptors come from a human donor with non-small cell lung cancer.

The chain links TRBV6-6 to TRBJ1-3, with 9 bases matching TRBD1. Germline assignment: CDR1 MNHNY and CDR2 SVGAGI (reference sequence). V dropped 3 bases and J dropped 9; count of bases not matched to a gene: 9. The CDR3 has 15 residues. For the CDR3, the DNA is TGTGCCAGCAGTTATTTGGGACAGGGTAGAGGCACCATATATTTT. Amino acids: CASSYLGQGRGTIYF.

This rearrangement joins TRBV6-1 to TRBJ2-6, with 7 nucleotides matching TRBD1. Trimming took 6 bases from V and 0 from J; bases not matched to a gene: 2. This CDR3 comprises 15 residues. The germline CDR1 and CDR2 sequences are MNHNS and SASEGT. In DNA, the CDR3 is TGTGCCAGCAGGTCAGGGGGCTCTGGGGCCAACGTCCTGACTTTC. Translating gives CASRSGGSGANVLTF.

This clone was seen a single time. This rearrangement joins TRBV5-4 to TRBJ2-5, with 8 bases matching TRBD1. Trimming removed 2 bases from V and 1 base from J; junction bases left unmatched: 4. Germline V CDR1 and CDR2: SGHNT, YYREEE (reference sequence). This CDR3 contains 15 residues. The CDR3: CASSLSTGGQETQYF. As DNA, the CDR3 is TGTGCCAGCAGCTTAAGTACAGGGGGCCAAGAGACCCAGTACTTC. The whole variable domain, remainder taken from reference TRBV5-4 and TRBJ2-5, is ETGVTQSPTHLIKTRGQQVTLRCSSQSGHNTVSWYQQALGQGPQFIFQYYREEENGRGNFPPRFSGLQFPNYSSELNVNALELDDSALYLCASSLSTGGQETQYFGPGTRLLVL.

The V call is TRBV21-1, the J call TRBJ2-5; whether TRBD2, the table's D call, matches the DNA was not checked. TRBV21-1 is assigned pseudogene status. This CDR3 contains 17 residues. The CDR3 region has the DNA TGTGCCAGCAGCAAGCGACTAGCGGGGATGTACCAAGAGACCCAGTACTTC. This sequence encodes CASSKRLAGMYQETQYF.

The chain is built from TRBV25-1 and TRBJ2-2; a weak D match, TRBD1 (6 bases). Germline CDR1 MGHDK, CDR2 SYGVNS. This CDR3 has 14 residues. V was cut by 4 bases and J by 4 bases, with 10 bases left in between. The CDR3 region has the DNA TGTGCCAGCAGTGGGCAGGGGTCCACCGGGGAGCTGTTTTTT. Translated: CASSGQGSTGELFF.

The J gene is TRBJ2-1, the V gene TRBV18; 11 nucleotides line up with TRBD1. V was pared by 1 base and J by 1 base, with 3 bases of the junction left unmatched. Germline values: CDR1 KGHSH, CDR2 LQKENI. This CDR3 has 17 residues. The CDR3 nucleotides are TGTGCCAGCTCACCACGGGACAGGGGGAGGTCCTACAATGAGCAGTTCTTC. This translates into CASSPRDRGRSYNEQFF.

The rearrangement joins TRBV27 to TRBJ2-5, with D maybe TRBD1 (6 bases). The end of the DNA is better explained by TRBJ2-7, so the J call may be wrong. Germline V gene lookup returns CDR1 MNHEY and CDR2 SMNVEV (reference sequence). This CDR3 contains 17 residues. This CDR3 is CASSSLQGSRRPYEQYF. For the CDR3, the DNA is TGTGCCAGCAGTTCTCTACAGGGCTCAAGACGACCCTACGAGCAGTACTTC.

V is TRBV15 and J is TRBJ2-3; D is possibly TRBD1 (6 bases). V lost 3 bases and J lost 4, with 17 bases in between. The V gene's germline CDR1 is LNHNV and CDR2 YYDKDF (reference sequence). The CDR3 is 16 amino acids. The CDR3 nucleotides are TGTGCCACCAGCAGCAGGGTCCTGGGGGCCTCAGATACGCAGTATTTT. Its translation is CATSSRVLGASDTQYF.

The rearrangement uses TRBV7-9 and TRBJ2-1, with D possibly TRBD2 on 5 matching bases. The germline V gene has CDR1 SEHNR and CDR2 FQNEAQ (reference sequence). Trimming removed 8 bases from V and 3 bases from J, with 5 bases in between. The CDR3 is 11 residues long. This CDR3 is CASAGYNEQFF. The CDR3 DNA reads TGTGCCAGCGCGGGCTACAATGAGCAGTTCTTC.

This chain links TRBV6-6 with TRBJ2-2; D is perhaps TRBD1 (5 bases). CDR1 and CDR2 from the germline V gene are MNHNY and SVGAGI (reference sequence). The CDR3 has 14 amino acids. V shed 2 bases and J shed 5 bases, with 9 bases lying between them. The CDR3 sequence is CASSYPQGTGELFF. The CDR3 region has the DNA TGTGCCAGCAGTTACCCTCAGGGAACCGGGGAGCTGTTTTTT.

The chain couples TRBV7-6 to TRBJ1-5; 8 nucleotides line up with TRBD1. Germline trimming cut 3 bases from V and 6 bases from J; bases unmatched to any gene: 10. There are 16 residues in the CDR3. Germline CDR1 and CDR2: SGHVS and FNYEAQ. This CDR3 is CASSLEGGQVVQPQHF. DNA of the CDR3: TGTGCCAGCAGCTTGGAGGGGGGACAGGTGGTTCAGCCCCAGCATTTT. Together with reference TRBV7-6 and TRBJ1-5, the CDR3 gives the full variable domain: GAGVSQSPRYKVTKRGQDVALRCDPISGHVSLYWYRQALGQGPEFLTYFNYEAQQDKSGLPNDRFSAERPEGSISTLTIQRTEQRDSAMYRCASSLEGGQVVQPQHFGDGTRLSIL.

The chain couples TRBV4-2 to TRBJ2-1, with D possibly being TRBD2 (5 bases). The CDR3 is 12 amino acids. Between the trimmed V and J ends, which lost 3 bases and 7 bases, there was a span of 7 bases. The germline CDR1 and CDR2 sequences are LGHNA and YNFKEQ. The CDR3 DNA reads TGTGCCAGCAGCCACGGGGTGAATGAGCAGTTCTTC. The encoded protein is CASSHGVNEQFF.

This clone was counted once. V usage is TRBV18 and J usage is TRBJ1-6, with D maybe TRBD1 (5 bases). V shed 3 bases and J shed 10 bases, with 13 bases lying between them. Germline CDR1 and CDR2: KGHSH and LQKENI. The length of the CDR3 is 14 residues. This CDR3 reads CASSPTDSNSPLHF. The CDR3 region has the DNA TGTGCCAGCTCACCTACCGACAGTAACTCACCCCTCCACTTT.

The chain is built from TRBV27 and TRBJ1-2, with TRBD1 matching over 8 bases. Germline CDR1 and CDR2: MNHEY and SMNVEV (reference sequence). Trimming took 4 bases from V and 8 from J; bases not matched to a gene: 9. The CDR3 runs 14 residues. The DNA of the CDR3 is TGTGCCAGCAGTTATCGAGACAGGGGATCGGGCTACACCTTC. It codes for CASSYRDRGSGYTF.

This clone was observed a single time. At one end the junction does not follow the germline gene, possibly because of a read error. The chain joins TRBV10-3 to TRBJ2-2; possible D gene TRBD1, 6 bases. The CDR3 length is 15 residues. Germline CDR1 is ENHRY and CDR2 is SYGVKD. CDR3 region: CASSTGTTNTGELFF. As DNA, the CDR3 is TGTGCCAGCAGTACAGGGACAACGAACACCGGGGAGCTGTTTTTT.

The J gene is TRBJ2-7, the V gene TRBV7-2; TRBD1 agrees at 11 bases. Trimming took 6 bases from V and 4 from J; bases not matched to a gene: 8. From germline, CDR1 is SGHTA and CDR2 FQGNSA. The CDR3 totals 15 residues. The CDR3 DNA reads TGTGCCAGCAGTTTACCGGGACAGGGGGATTACGAGCAGTACTTC. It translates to CASSLPGQGDYEQYF.

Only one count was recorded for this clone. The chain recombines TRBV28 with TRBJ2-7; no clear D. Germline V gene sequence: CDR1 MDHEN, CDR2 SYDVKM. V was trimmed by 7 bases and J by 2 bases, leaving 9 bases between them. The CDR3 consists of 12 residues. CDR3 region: CASTSRAYEQYF. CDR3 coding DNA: TGTGCCAGCACATCCCGGGCCTACGAGCAGTACTTC.

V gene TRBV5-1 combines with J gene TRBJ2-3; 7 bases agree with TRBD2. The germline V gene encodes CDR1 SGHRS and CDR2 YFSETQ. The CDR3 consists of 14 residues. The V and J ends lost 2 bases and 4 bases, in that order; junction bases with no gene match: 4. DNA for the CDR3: TGCGCCAGCAGCTTAGAGGGAGGGCCAGATACGCAGTATTTT. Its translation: CASSLEGGPDTQYF. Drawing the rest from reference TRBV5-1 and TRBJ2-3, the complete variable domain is KAGVTQTPRYLIKTRGQQVTLSCSPISGHRSVSWYQQTPGQGLQFLFEYFSETQRNKGNFPGRFSGRQFSNSRSEMNVSTLELGDSALYLCASSLEGGPDTQYFGPGTRLTVL.